A single sample is the source of the 23 T cell receptor beta chains below, sequenced in a study of T cell responses to AZD1222 COVID-19 vaccine. Produced via immunoSEQ multiplex PCR; TCRdb's table is partial and in-frame only. The table shows about 140,000 clones, with around 90% occurring only once. The sequenced sample was peripheral blood, obtained on day 0 of AZD1222 vaccination. The source is an adult in good health.

V and J are TRBV28 and TRBJ1-5; TRBD1 matches at 8 bases. This CDR3 has 16 residues. Germline V gene sequence: CDR1 MDHEN, CDR2 SYDVKM. V dropped 4 bases and J dropped 0; count of bases not matched to a gene: 5. The CDR3 DNA sequence: TGTGCCAGCAGTTCGATTGACAGGGGTAGCAATCAGCCCCAGCATTTT. It codes for CASSSIDRGSNQPQHF.

The chain links TRBV19 to TRBJ1-3; D perhaps matches TRBD1 (6 bases). Germline assignment: CDR1 LNHDA and CDR2 SQIVND (reference sequence). The CDR3 sequence is 16 residues long. The V end was cut by 3 bases, the J end by 2 bases, with 14 bases between. In nucleotides, the CDR3 is TGTGCCAGTAGTATTGAGATCACAGGGACTGGAAACACCATATATTTT. Residues: CASSIEITGTGNTIYF.

About this clone itself: The junction differs from germline at one of its ends, possibly a read error. The rearrangement joins TRBV19 to TRBJ1-5; maybe TRBD1 (6 bases). This CDR3 spans 14 amino acids. Germline values: CDR1 LNHDA, CDR2 SQIVND (reference sequence). Written as DNA, the CDR3 is TGTGCCAGTAGTCTGCAGGGGAGCACTCAGCCCCAGCATTTT. Amino acids: CASSLQGSTQPQHF.

This chain links TRBV7-8 with TRBJ1-2, with 7 bases that match TRBD1. Germline loops: CDR1 SGHVS, CDR2 FQNEAQ. The CDR3 consists of 14 residues. V lost 5 bases, J lost 13 bases, and 16 bases stayed unmatched. The CDR3 protein is CASSASVGTAFLTF. CDR3 in DNA: TGTGCCAGCAGCGCCTCTGTAGGGACAGCTTTCCTCACCTTC.

V usage is TRBV6-5 and J usage is TRBJ1-2; D uncertain. V was pared by 5 bases and J by 5 bases, with 6 bases between. Per the germline V gene, CDR1 is MNHEY and CDR2 is SVGAGI. This CDR3 has 11 amino acids. CDR3 bases: TGTGCCAGCAGTCCCTCATATGGCTACACCTTC. Translation: CASSPSYGYTF.

V is TRBV27 and J is TRBJ1-6; D might be TRBD1 (5 bases). V was trimmed by 5 bases and J by 0 bases, leaving 14 bases between them. Looked up from germline, CDR1 is MNHEY and CDR2 is SMNVEV (reference sequence). The CDR3 spans 17 residues. CDR3 in DNA: TGTGCCAGCAGTGGGGCAGGTACAAGCTCCTATAATTCACCCCTCCACTTT. Translating gives CASSGAGTSSYNSPLHF.

This clone has a single count. The chain has TRBV19 and TRBJ1-5; the D is unclear. The CDR3 contains 14 residues. V dropped 0 bases and J dropped 3 bases, with 6 bases sitting between them. Germline-derived CDR1 and CDR2 are LNHDA and SQIVND (reference sequence). CDR3 loop: CASSIERSNQPQHF. Written as DNA, the CDR3 is TGTGCCAGTAGTATAGAACGGTCCAATCAGCCCCAGCATTTT.

The V and J genes are TRBV19 and TRBJ2-5; 8 bases match TRBD1. Germline V CDR1 and CDR2: LNHDA, SQIVND (reference sequence). With 3 bases clipped from V and 2 bases from J, the junction kept 5 bases outside the gene matches. There are 15 residues in the CDR3. The CDR3 DNA follows: TGTGCCAGTAGTATGGGCTACAGGGGGCAAGAGACCCAGTACTTC. Amino acids: CASSMGYRGQETQYF.

This chain joins TRBV28 and TRBJ1-2; D not certain. Per the germline V gene, CDR1 is MDHEN and CDR2 is SYDVKM. The CDR3 length is 15 residues. V was shortened by 1 base and J by 2 bases, with 11 bases between the two germline ends. The CDR3 sequence is CASSLYSWRNYGYTF. The DNA of the CDR3 is TGTGCCAGCAGTTTATATTCGTGGCGGAACTATGGCTACACCTTC.

The chain combines TRBV10-3 with TRBJ2-5, with D perhaps TRBD1 or TRBD2 (5 bases each). The CDR3 consists of 15 residues. Germline CDR1 and CDR2: ENHRY and SYGVKD. V was clipped by 3 bases and J by 7 bases, with 18 bases between them. The CDR3 here is CAISDSQGTRGTQYF. The CDR3 nucleotides read TGTGCCATCAGTGACTCCCAAGGGACCCGTGGGACCCAGTACTTC.

The V call is TRBV28, the J call TRBJ2-3; no clear D gene. V lost 2 bases to trimming and J lost 5 bases, with 5 bases between them. CDR3 length equals 12 residues. Germline loops: CDR1 MDHEN, CDR2 SYDVKM. DNA for the CDR3: TGTGCCAGCAGTTTAATTGGAGATACGCAGTATTTT. Protein: CASSLIGDTQYF. The variable domain in full, completed from reference TRBV28 and TRBJ2-3, reads DVKVTQSSRYLVKRTGEKVFLECVQDMDHENMFWYRQDPGLGLRLIYFSYDVKMKEKGDIPEGYSVSREKKERFSLILESASTNQTSMYLCASSLIGDTQYFGPGTRLTVL.

This chain connects TRBV5-4 to TRBJ2-5, with 8 bases identical to TRBD2. Germline values: CDR1 SGHNT, CDR2 YYREEE (reference sequence). The J segment lost 5 bases and the V segment lost 4 bases, leaving 16 bases of the junction unmatched. The CDR3 is made up of 17 amino acids. CDR3 coding DNA: TGTGCCAGCAGCCCTGATCCCTTCGCGGGAGGATGGGAGACCCAGTACTTC. Amino acid sequence: CASSPDPFAGGWETQYF.

This chain links TRBV19 with TRBJ2-5; 7 bases are shared with TRBD1. The CDR3 spans 13 residues. The V and J ends lost 5 bases and 5 bases, in that order; junction bases with no gene match: 5. Per germline, CDR1 LNHDA and CDR2 SQIVND (reference sequence). Here the CDR3 reads CASSFKDRETQYF. The CDR3 DNA sequence: TGTGCCAGTAGTTTTAAGGACAGGGAGACCCAGTACTTC.

The chain uses TRBV9 and TRBJ2-7; 7 bases match TRBD2. The CDR3 extends over 14 amino acids. Germline values: CDR1 SGDLS, CDR2 YYNGEE. J was trimmed by 5 bases and V by 0 bases; bases with no gene match: 5. CDR3 sequence reads: CASSVVSGTNEQYF. In nucleotides, the CDR3 is TGTGCCAGCAGCGTAGTGAGCGGGACTAACGAGCAGTACTTC. Full variable domain (missing parts from reference TRBV9 and TRBJ2-7): DSGVTQTPKHLITATGQRVTLRCSPRSGDLSVYWYQQSLDQGLQFLIQYYNGEERAKGNILERFSAQQFPDLHSELNLSSLELGDSALYFCASSVVSGTNEQYFGPGTRLTVT.

The chain couples TRBV7-3 to TRBJ2-3; tentative D call: TRBD2 (5 bases). This CDR3 contains 16 residues. Trimming shortened V by 6 bases and J by 3 bases, and 19 bases separated the two germline ends. Germline-derived CDR1 and CDR2 are SGHTA and FQGTGA. CDR3: CASSQLGKGATDTQYF. Here the CDR3 DNA reads TGTGCCAGCAGTCAACTGGGAAAGGGAGCGACAGATACGCAGTATTTT. Full variable domain (outside the CDR3, taken from reference TRBV7-3 and TRBJ2-3): GAGVSQTPSNKVTEKGKYVELRCDPISGHTALYWYRQSLGQGPEFLIYFQGTGAADDSGLPNDRFFAVRPEGSVSTLKIQRTERGDSAVYLCASSQLGKGATDTQYFGPGTRLTVL.

The chain couples TRBV7-7 to TRBJ2-6; D is ambiguous. In germline, CDR1 is SSHAT, CDR2 FNYEAQ (reference sequence). V lost 2 bases and J lost 1, with 3 bases in between. This CDR3 comprises 14 residues. The CDR3 is CASSLSSGANVLTF. DNA of the CDR3: TGTGCCAGCAGCTTAAGTTCTGGGGCCAACGTCCTGACTTTC.

The rearrangement links TRBV29-1 to TRBJ1-2; D may be TRBD1 (6 bases). The V end was cut by 4 bases, the J end by 6 bases, with 15 bases between. The CDR3 runs 13 residues. Germline V gene data show CDR1 as SQVTM and CDR2 as ANQGSEA. Here the CDR3 reads CSVVPRGRHGYTF. CDR3 nucleotides: TGCAGCGTTGTTCCGCGGGGGCGACATGGCTACACCTTC.

This chain joins TRBV6-5 and TRBJ1-2, with TRBD1 matching over 7 bases. This CDR3 has 15 amino acids. V lost 7 bases and J lost 4; bases outside the gene matches: 12. Germline loops: CDR1 MNHEY, CDR2 SVGAGI. The CDR3 DNA reads as TGTGCCAGCAAGCTATCTCAGGGGGAGATCTATGGCTACACCTTC. This codes for CASKLSQGEIYGYTF.

The V and J genes are TRBV2 and TRBJ2-5; D may be TRBD1 (6 bases). The CDR3 runs 13 residues. Germline CDR1 reads SNHLY; CDR2 reads FYNNEI. With 6 bases removed from V and 3 bases from J, the gap between germline ends came to 11 bases. CDR3 in amino acids: CASRRHREETQYF. In DNA form, the CDR3 reads TGTGCCAGCAGACGTCACAGGGAAGAGACCCAGTACTTC. Complete variable domain (other parts from reference TRBV2 and TRBJ2-5): EPEVTQTPSHQVTQMGQEVILRCVPISNHLYFYWYRQILGQKVEFLVSFYNNEISEKSEIFDDQFSVERPDGSNFTLKIRSTKLEDSAMYFCASRRHREETQYFGPGTRLLVL.

The chain employs TRBV27 and TRBJ2-5, with TRBD2 identical over 8 bases. Trimming took 6 bases from V and 1 from J; bases not matched to a gene: 10. Germline V gene lookup returns CDR1 MNHEY and CDR2 SMNVEV (reference sequence). CDR3 size: 16 residues. In DNA form, the CDR3 reads TGTGCCAGCAGGGAAAGGGCGGGGGGAACCCAAGAGACCCAGTACTTC. Translated, it gives CASRERAGGTQETQYF.

The table lists this clone with a count of one. V gene TRBV19 combines with J gene TRBJ1-2; D gene uncertain. The CDR3 has 13 amino acids. Trimming stripped 3 bases from V and 4 bases from J, with 9 bases between. The germline V gene encodes CDR1 LNHDA and CDR2 SQIVND (reference sequence). The CDR3 loop reads CASSIGWGYGYTF. The DNA of the CDR3 is TGTGCCAGTAGTATCGGTTGGGGCTATGGCTACACCTTC.

The CDR3 DNA follows: TGTGCCACCAGTCGAACGGGGCGGACAGGGGCCTACGAGCAGTACTTC. This encodes CATSRTGRTGAYEQYF. V usage is TRBV24-1 and J usage is TRBJ2-7; TRBD1 aligns across 9 bases. The J segment lost 2 bases and the V segment lost 6 bases, leaving 10 bases of the junction unmatched. Germline V CDR1 and CDR2: KGHDR, SFDVKD. CDR3 length: 16 amino acids.

V usage is TRBV3-1 (or the pseudogene TRBV3-2) and J usage is TRBJ1-3, with D perhaps TRBD1 (5 bases). The CDR3 covers 15 residues. The V end was cut by 1 base, the J end by 4 bases, with 11 bases between. Germline V gene lookup returns CDR1 LGHDT and CDR2 YNNKEL (reference sequence). The CDR3 protein is CASSQAPGKGNTIYF. The CDR3 nucleotides read TGTGCCAGCAGCCAAGCGCCAGGGAAAGGAAACACCATATATTTT.